The present entry profiles one T cell receptor (beta chain) with its context. The data belong to a study of cytomegalovirus exposure and HLA in healthy donors. TCRdb keeps only in-frame clones here, not all; method: immunoSEQ multiplex PCR. The table shows 190,000 or so clones, with around 82% occurring only once. The CDR3 covers 15 residues. CDR1 is LNHDA and CDR2 is SQIVND in the germline V gene (reference sequence). V shed 7 bases, J shed 9 bases, and the junction held 10 bases outside the gene matches. The receptor comes from a woman aged 18-35 years in good health and CMV-seropositive. The sample consisted of PBMCs. The chain uses TRBV19 and TRBJ2-1; 12 bases align to TRBD2. The DNA of the CDR3 is TGTGCCAGTACTAGCGGGGGGGCGAGCATTGGTGAGCAGTTCTTC. It is translated as CASTSGGASIGEQFF. Filled out from reference TRBV19 and TRBJ2-1, the complete variable domain reads DGGITQSPKYLFRKEGQNVTLSCEQNLNHDAMYWYRQDPGQGLRLIYYSQIVNDFQKGDIAEGYSVSREKKESFPLTVTSAQKNPTAFYLCASTSGGASIGEQFFGPGTRLTVL.